What follows are 23 T cell receptor beta chains derived from one specimen sequenced in a study of blood T cells in healthy people across ages. The second PCR ran roughly 6 to 11 cycles with a sample-barcoded 5' primer and J-beta primers. TCRdb reprocessed the 5' RACE reads via MiXCR and lists one record per CDR3 protein. The sample consists of roughly 1,300,000 distinct CDR3 sequences, 59% of them appearing once. Specimen: blood. All receptors come from a man aged 18 to 29 in good health.

The V gene is TRBV11-2, the J gene TRBJ1-4; no firm D call. CDR1 SGHAT and CDR2 FQNNGV come from the germline V gene. CDR3 length equals 14 residues. V was cut by 5 bases and J by 4 bases, with 11 bases left in between. CDR3 DNA sequence: TGTGCCAGCAGCACCCGGGCCGGTAATGAAAAACTGTTTTTT. The encoded protein is CASSTRAGNEKLFF.

Note on this clonotype: One junction end disagrees with the germline gene, perhaps due to a read error. The chain recombines TRBV7-2 with TRBJ2-1; a possible D gene is TRBD2 (5 bases). Per the germline V gene, CDR1 is SGHTA and CDR2 is FQGNSA. This CDR3 region has 13 residues. DNA of the CDR3: TGTGCCAGCAGCTTAGCCCGGGAAAATGGGCAGTTCTTC. Translation gives CASSLARENGQFF.

V gene TRBV12-3 or TRBV12-4 combines with J gene TRBJ1-1; the match to TRBD1 covers 9 bases. There are 12 residues in the CDR3. Trimming at V came to 6 bases and at J to 8 bases, leaving 4 bases not matched to a gene. The CDR3 here is CASRKTGGEAFF. CDR3 DNA: TGTGCCAGCAGAAAGACAGGGGGGGAAGCTTTCTTT.

This clonotype was picked up a small number of times. The rearrangement links TRBV6-6 to TRBJ2-4; D is ambiguous. With 4 bases removed from V and 1 base from J, the gap between germline ends came to 11 bases. The germline V gene encodes CDR1 MNHNY and CDR2 SVGAGI (reference sequence). This CDR3 is 15 amino acids long. The CDR3 reads CASSFSVGAKNIQYF. The DNA for the CDR3 is TGTGCCAGCAGTTTTTCAGTCGGGGCCAAAAACATTCAGTACTTC.

The chain couples TRBV20-1 to TRBJ1-2; D is unclear. CDR1 is DFQATT and CDR2 is SNEGSKA in the germline V gene (reference sequence). The CDR3 extends over 12 amino acids. Deletions cut 1 base from V and 7 bases from J, with 10 bases between. In DNA form, the CDR3 reads TGCAGTGCTAGAGTCAACGTGGGTGGCTACACCTTC. The encoded protein is CSARVNVGGYTF.

This chain connects TRBV28 to TRBJ2-5; perhaps D is TRBD1 or TRBD2 (5 bases each). V lost 7 bases to trimming and J lost 11 bases, with 17 bases between them. There are 12 residues in the CDR3. The germline V gene has CDR1 MDHEN and CDR2 SYDVKM. CDR3 nucleotide sequence: TGTGCCAGCACTCCTTCCTTCAGGGAGCAGTACTTC. Amino acids: CASTPSFREQYF.

The V gene is TRBV3-1, the J gene TRBJ2-5; 12 nucleotides match TRBD2. Trimming took 4 bases from V and 3 from J; bases not matched to a gene: 3. The CDR3 loop spans 15 amino acids. Germline V CDR1 and CDR2: LGHDT, YNNKEL (reference sequence). The CDR3 spells CASSLRTSGEETQYF. CDR3 bases: TGTGCCAGCAGCCTTCGGACTAGCGGGGAAGAGACCCAGTACTTC.

This chain connects TRBV4-1 to TRBJ2-4, with a possible D match to TRBD2 (7 bases). Matching the DNA end better, TRBJ2-7 makes the J call doubtful. The CDR3 has 16 residues. Germline lookup yields CDR1 MGHRA and CDR2 YSYEKL. The CDR3 region has the DNA TGCGCCAGCAGCCCGGGGGGCGCGGATCGGTTGAGCGAGCAGTACTTC. This codes for CASSPGGADRLSEQYF.

This clonotype was seen a single time. V usage is TRBV20-1 and J usage is TRBJ2-1; no clear D. CDR3 length: 12 residues. Trimming took off 6 bases at V and 13 bases at J, with 19 bases between the two ends. The V gene's germline CDR1 is DFQATT and CDR2 SNEGSKA (reference sequence). The CDR3: CSAEGIKSLQFF. CDR3 DNA: TGCAGTGCAGAAGGGATTAAGAGCCTTCAGTTCTTC.

This clonotype came up a few times. The J gene is TRBJ2-7, the V gene TRBV4-1, with 7 bases identical to TRBD1. The V and J ends lost 3 bases and 3 bases, in that order; junction bases with no gene match: 8. The germline gives CDR1 MGHRA, CDR2 YSYEKL. This CDR3 region has 15 residues. CDR3 loop: CASSHNRGVYYEQYF. CDR3 DNA sequence: TGCGCCAGCAGCCATAACAGGGGTGTTTACTACGAGCAGTACTTC.

The chain carries TRBV10-3 and TRBJ2-3; 7 bases map to TRBD2. This CDR3 region has 14 residues. V trimming: 6 bases; J trimming: 0 bases; junction bases outside the gene matches: 3. Germline lookup yields CDR1 ENHRY and CDR2 SYGVKD. The CDR3 DNA sequence: TGTGCCATCAGCCTAGCGGTGAGCACAGATACGCAGTATTTT. Translated, it gives CAISLAVSTDTQYF.

The rearrangement links TRBV5-1 to TRBJ2-1; D uncertain. The CDR3 loop spans 15 amino acids. The V end lost 6 bases, the J end lost 0 bases, and 13 bases lay between the germline ends. Germline V gene lookup returns CDR1 SGHRS and CDR2 YFSETQ. The CDR3 nucleotides read TGCGCCAGCAAAGACACACCGAGCTCCTACAATGAGCAGTTCTTC. It specifies CASKDTPSSYNEQFF.

This chain uses TRBV7-9 with TRBJ2-5; 9 nucleotides align to TRBD2. This CDR3 contains 16 residues. Losses at the gene ends were 5 bases for V and 1 base for J; bases not matched to a gene: 8. CDR1 SEHNR and CDR2 FQNEAQ come from the germline V gene (reference sequence). The CDR3 nucleotides read TGTGCCAGCAGCGGCACCAGAGCGGGGGGCCAAGAGACCCAGTACTTC. It is translated as CASSGTRAGGQETQYF.

This chain uses TRBV6-1 with TRBJ1-1, with 7 nucleotides matching TRBD1. Trimming removed 5 bases from V and 1 base from J; junction bases left unmatched: 7. Germline-derived CDR1 and CDR2 are MNHNS and SASEGT. The CDR3 spans 15 residues. CDR3 in amino acids: CASSPRTGANTEAFF. Here the CDR3 DNA reads TGTGCCAGCAGTCCCCGGACAGGCGCGAACACTGAAGCTTTCTTT.

This chain connects TRBV10-3 to TRBJ2-7; 12 nucleotides match TRBD1. The V gene's germline CDR1 is ENHRY and CDR2 SYGVKD. Trimming took 7 bases from V and 9 from J; bases not matched to a gene: 7. The CDR3 is 13 residues long. The CDR3 nucleotides are TGTGCCATCATGGGGGACAGGGGGCTTGTGCAGTACTTC. Translated, it gives CAIMGDRGLVQYF.

The chain uses TRBV6-2 or TRBV6-3 and TRBJ2-5, with D perhaps TRBD2 (5 bases). This CDR3 region has 15 residues. Looked up from germline, CDR1 is MNHEY and CDR2 is SVGEGT. Trimming left V 6 bases short and J 5 bases short, with 19 bases between. The CDR3 DNA sequence: TGTGCCAGCAGCCCCCTTCATGTCACGGGGGAGACCCAGTACTTC. This translates into CASSPLHVTGETQYF.

The V and J genes are TRBV11-2 and TRBJ2-5; perhaps D is TRBD1 or TRBD2 (5 bases each). CDR3 size: 16 residues. Germline V CDR1 and CDR2: SGHAT, FQNNGV. With 1 base removed from V and 4 bases from J, the gap between germline ends came to 16 bases. The CDR3 protein is CASSLAGTYLGETQYF. The CDR3 bases are TGTGCCAGCAGCTTAGCCGGGACCTATCTAGGAGAGACCCAGTACTTC. Complete variable domain (other parts from reference TRBV11-2 and TRBJ2-5): EAGVAQSPRYKIIEKRQSVAFWCNPISGHATLYWYQQILGQGPKLLIQFQNNGVVDDSQLPKDRFSAERLKGVDSTLKIQPAKLEDSAVYLCASSLAGTYLGETQYFGPGTRLLVL.

The chain couples TRBV25-1 to TRBJ2-5, with 7 positions matching TRBD2. Germline CDR1 reads MGHDK; CDR2 reads SYGVNS. This CDR3 region has 15 residues. Trimming cost V 0 bases and J 3 bases; bases outside gene matches: 4. The CDR3 spells CASSEYRGLEETQYF. CDR3 nucleotides: TGTGCCAGCAGTGAATATCGAGGACTAGAAGAGACCCAGTACTTC. Based on the CDR3 plus reference TRBV25-1 and TRBJ2-5, the full variable domain is EADIYQTPRYLVIGTGKKITLECSQTMGHDKMYWYQQDPGMELHLIHYSYGVNSTEKGDLSSESTVSRIRTEHFPLTLESARPSHTSQYLCASSEYRGLEETQYFGPGTRLLVL.

The chain couples TRBV25-1 to TRBJ2-1; no firm D call. Germline-derived CDR1 and CDR2 are MGHDK and SYGVNS. This CDR3 spans 11 amino acids. V lost 5 bases, J lost 5 bases, and 4 bases lay in between. CDR3 residues: CASSNDNEQFF. The DNA of the CDR3 is TGTGCCAGCAGTAATGACAATGAGCAGTTCTTC.

The chain has TRBV21-1 and TRBJ2-7. TRBV21-1 represents a pseudogene. The CDR3 is 14 residues long. In DNA form, the CDR3 reads TGTGCCAGCGTTAAGACTGGTAGAGGCGTCGAGCAGTACTTC. Its translation is CASVKTGRGVEQYF.

A few counts support this clonotype. The chain is built from TRBV4-1 and TRBJ2-1, with 11 bases that match TRBD2. The ends lost 7 bases at V and 7 bases at J; junction bases unmatched: 3. The CDR3 is made up of 13 amino acids. Germline lookup yields CDR1 MGHRA and CDR2 YSYEKL. CDR3 DNA sequence: TGCGCCAGCATGCCTAGCGGGGGGAATGAGCAGTTCTTC. Protein: CASMPSGGNEQFF.

In this sample, this clonotype turned up a few times. V gene TRBV6-5 combines with J gene TRBJ2-1; no reliable D call. The CDR3 is made up of 13 amino acids. Trimming removed 8 bases at V and 6 bases at J, with 14 bases between. The V gene's germline CDR1 is MNHEY and CDR2 SVGAGI. The CDR3 is CASPAVQGNEQFF. The DNA for the CDR3 is TGTGCCAGCCCGGCAGTTCAAGGCAATGAGCAGTTCTTC.

This chain connects TRBV4-1 to TRBJ2-2; 9 bases match TRBD1. The junction had 6 bases not matched to a gene; V was cut back by 4 bases and J by 3 bases. The CDR3 loop spans 16 amino acids. The germline V gene encodes CDR1 MGHRA and CDR2 YSYEKL. CDR3 residues: CASSPWTGDDTGELFF. For the CDR3, the DNA is TGCGCCAGCAGCCCCTGGACAGGGGATGACACCGGGGAGCTGTTTTTT.